This T cell receptor beta chain was identified in a study of vaccination effects on CD4 cells after COVID-19. Looking at the study overall: Two doses of BNT162b2 or mRNA-1273 vaccine were administered to participants.

Points from the study as a whole: Cross-reactivity toward common cold coronaviruses was confined to only 1 of 255 vaccine-induced clones in healthy vaccinees. Clones of infection and vaccine origin contracted markedly late after vaccination.

The data were produced by immunoSEQ multiplex PCR, yet TCRdb's version contains in-frame clones alone and is incomplete. Here the sample spans tens of thousands of clones, roughly 79% being singletons. This CDR3 is 17 amino acids long. V lost 4 bases to trimming and J lost 0 bases, with 17 bases between them. Germline V gene sequence: CDR1 SGHRS, CDR2 YFSETQ. Concerning this clone itself: Antigen unknown.

ViraFEST assay sequencing came after antigen-specific CD4+ T cells were expanded with viral peptide pools. Researchers isolated CD4+ T cells once around 11 days of culture had elapsed. Negative nucleocapsid antibody tests before and after vaccination confirmed no previous SARS-CoV-2 infection. This clonotype was sampled from a human donor who received a COVID-19 vaccine. V is TRBV5-1 and J is TRBJ1-3; no clear D. The sample in question was CD4+ T cells from PBMCs cultured with HCoV-OC43 spike peptides, obtained before COVID-19 vaccination. Documented subset: HCoV-OC43 spike overlapping peptide pool stimulation. CDR3 DNA: TGCGCCAGCAGCCCCTCAGGCCCGGTTCTCTCTGGAAACACCATATATTTT. The encoded protein is CASSPSGPVLSGNTIYF.